The 10 T cell receptor beta chains below come from one sample, sequenced in a study of immune reconstitution after stem cell transplant in scleroderma. TCRdb reprocessed the RT-PCR reads via MiXCR and lists one record per CDR3 protein. The table lists about 2,000 distinct CDR3 sequences, about 17% of them singletons. The sample was collected before or after autologous hematopoietic stem cell transplantation (not recorded which). The source is a female donor with systemic sclerosis.

By share, this clonotype ranks as medium-sized. This chain joins TRBV15 and TRBJ1-1; D is undetermined. This CDR3 is built from 14 residues. The V end lost 0 bases, the J end lost 1 base, and 6 bases lay between the germline ends. CDR1 and CDR2 (germline): LNHNV, YYDKDF (reference sequence). The CDR3: CATSRDSWNTEAFF. CDR3 coding DNA: TGTGCCACCAGCAGAGATAGTTGGAACACTGAAGCTTTCTTT.

By frequency in the sample, this clonotype is large. The CDR3 reads CASSDRDYGYTF. The CDR3 bases are TGTGCCAGCTCTGACAGGGACTATGGCTACACCTTC. The V gene is TRBV7-2, the J gene TRBJ1-2, with 7 bases matching TRBD1. The J segment lost 3 bases and the V segment lost 8 bases, leaving 3 bases of the junction unmatched. This CDR3 comprises 12 residues. Per the germline V gene, CDR1 is SGHTA and CDR2 is FQGNSA.

There are a few counts of this clonotype. This chain uses TRBV2 with TRBJ2-1; the D gene is possibly TRBD2 (5 bases). With 9 bases removed from V and 8 bases from J, the gap between germline ends came to 17 bases. Germline V gene sequence: CDR1 SNHLY, CDR2 FYNNEI. The CDR3 is 13 residues long. The CDR3 coding sequence is TGTGCCAGTACTAGGGCAATAGTCGATGAGCAGTTCTTC. Protein product: CASTRAIVDEQFF.

The chain uses TRBV6-2 or TRBV6-3 and TRBJ1-5, with D uncertain. From germline, CDR1 is MNHEY and CDR2 SVGEGT. This CDR3 has 16 amino acids. Trimming pared 2 bases from V and 1 base from J, leaving 12 bases between. In DNA form, the CDR3 reads TGTGCCAGCAGTTACGGGGTCGAAGGGAGCAATCAGCCCCAGCATTTT. This sequence encodes CASSYGVEGSNQPQHF.

This clonotype is medium-sized by share. The V call is TRBV20-1, the J call TRBJ2-3; no definite D call. V was clipped by 0 bases and J by 7 bases, with 11 bases between them. Germline CDR1 and CDR2: DFQATT and SNEGSKA (reference sequence). This CDR3 is built from 13 residues. The chain's CDR3 is CSARDGYLNTQYF. Written as DNA, the CDR3 is TGCAGTGCTAGAGACGGCTATTTGAATACGCAGTATTTT.

By sample fraction, this clonotype is large. The V call is TRBV30, the J call TRBJ2-4, with no clear D. Germline-derived CDR1 and CDR2 are GTSNPN and SVGIG (reference sequence). V was shortened by 5 bases and J by 0 bases, with 14 bases between the two germline ends. This CDR3 is built from 15 residues. The DNA of the CDR3 is TGTGCCTGGTCTATATCCGATATAGCCAAAAACATTCAGTACTTC. Translating it yields CAWSISDIAKNIQYF. The full variable domain, rest sourced from reference TRBV30 and TRBJ2-4, is SQTIHQWPATLVQPVGSPLSLECTVEGTSNPNLYWYRQAAGRGLQLLFYSVGIGQISSEVPQNLSASRPQDRQFILSSKKLLLSDSGFYLCAWSISDIAKNIQYFGAGTRLSVL.

By its share, this clonotype is hyperexpanded. The rearrangement joins TRBV29-1 to TRBJ1-1, with no clear D. V was cut by 5 bases and J by 0 bases, with 4 bases left in between. The CDR3 totals 11 residues. Germline V lookup: CDR1 SQVTM, CDR2 ANQGSEA. The CDR3 nucleotides read TGCAGCGTTCGGGTGAACACTGAAGCTTTCTTT. This encodes CSVRVNTEAFF. Variable domain in full (rest from reference TRBV29-1 and TRBJ1-1): SAVISQKPSRDICQRGTSLTIQCQVDSQVTMMFWYRQQPGQSLTLIATANQGSEATYESGFVIDKFPISRPNLTFSTLTVSNMSPEDSSIYLCSVRVNTEAFFGQGTRLTVV.

This clonotype ranks as medium-sized. The genes are TRBV15 and TRBJ1-5; 12 bases agree with TRBD1. The germline CDR1 and CDR2 sequences are LNHNV and YYDKDF (reference sequence). V trimming: 0 bases; J trimming: 6 bases; junction bases outside the gene matches: 9. The CDR3 consists of 18 residues. DNA of the CDR3: TGTGCCACCAGCAGAGAAGCAACAGGGACAGGGGGCTTTCAGCCCCAGCATTTT. It is translated as CATSREATGTGGFQPQHF.

This clonotype was seen more than once but under ten times. V usage is TRBV7-2 and J usage is TRBJ1-1; 7 bases align to TRBD1. The CDR3 has 14 residues. CDR1 is SGHTA and CDR2 is FQGNSA in the germline V gene. The V and J ends lost 6 bases and 6 bases, in that order; junction bases with no gene match: 10. The CDR3 region is CASRPRQGEAEAFF. The CDR3 coding sequence is TGTGCCAGCAGACCCCGACAGGGCGAGGCTGAAGCTTTCTTT. The entire variable domain, with the rest obtained from reference TRBV7-2 and TRBJ1-1, is as follows: GAGVSQSPSNKVTEKGKDVELRCDPISGHTALYWYRQSLGQGLEFLIYFQGNSAPDKSGLPSDRFSAERTGGSVSTLTIQRTQQEDSAVYLCASRPRQGEAEAFFGQGTRLTVV.

By its share, this clonotype is medium-sized (0.01 to 0.1%). The chain recombines TRBV12-3 or TRBV12-4 with TRBJ2-3; 8 bases are shared with TRBD2. The trim removed 1 base at V and 3 bases at J, leaving 3 bases unmatched. CDR3 length equals 15 residues. The CDR3 is CASSLDRGGTDTQYF. CDR3 bases: TGTGCCAGCAGTTTAGATCGGGGGGGGACAGATACGCAGTATTTT.